This note documents a single TCR beta chain sequence. This clonotype is judged medium-sized (0.01 to 0.1%). What this receptor recognizes is not known. Base-call qualities are not available, and no considerably larger clone is one nucleotide away. The sample comes from a study of T and B cells in COVID-19 patients (dated by TCRdb to about 2020). Some background on the complete study: In this study, adaptive immunity was profiled in COVID-19 patients who either had active infection or had recovered, using TRB and IGH repertoire sequencing of peripheral blood. The recovered cohort included approximately 19 patients who contributed approximately 20 samples, and most of those patients had mild to moderate COVID-19 that was managed on an outpatient basis. Median age was about 34 years in the recovered cohort versus 67 years in the active-infection cohort. Critical illness requiring mechanical ventilation or ECMO was present in about 65% of the roughly 20 patients in the active-infection cohort. Comorbidities linked to unfavorable COVID-19 outcome were present in about 90% of the roughly 20 patients in the active-infection cohort. Over 7.5 million TCR sequences were analysed in a TCR and BCR sequence repository that covered around 40 patients and roughly 69 time points. Because samples were available both during active disease and after recovery, two patients were counted in both the recovered and the active cohorts. An age-matched reference group of some 36 healthy donors negative for COVID-19 antibodies was used as the comparison for repertoire analyses. Up to roughly 10 follow-up blood samples were collected per patient, with some samples spanning different disease stages in the same individual. Paper-wide results and their limitations: Blood samples obtained from mildly ill patients during symptoms, as well as early samples obtained from severe cases, were available only in scarce numbers. The cohort was considered too small for HLA contributions to COVID-19 susceptibility or severity to be assessed. Specific T cell subsets (CD4+/Treg/CD8+) and sorted SARS-CoV-2-responsive or tetramer+ T cells had not yet been sequenced, and these experiments were ongoing. Patients with COVID-19 were reported to show strongly skewed TRBV/TRBJ gene usage. During active COVID-19 the TRB repertoires were highly clonal, but at recovery diversity and richness rose above the levels seen in healthy donors. The reported TCR clusters were said to need prospective validation before any clinical use. A total of roughly 2,500 exclusive TCR clusters, including some 31 low-pGen clusters, were found in the recovered cohort.

The sequencing machine was an Illumina MiSeq. Multiplex PCR with BIOMED2 TRB-A/B primer pools was used to amplify TRB rearrangements. Illumina-compatible adapters and 7-nucleotide sample barcodes were added to the amplicons in two consecutive PCRs. Phusion HS II polymerase was used for all library PCRs. Amplicons were purified from gel with the NucleoSpin Gel and PCR Clean-up kit, quantified on Qubit, and pooled at 4 to 4.5 nM. Amplicon pool quality was checked on an Agilent 2100 Bioanalyzer before Illumina next-generation sequencing. The paper's data handling went like this. Annotation of TRB rearrangements was done in MiXCR 3.0.8 with the default MiXCR reference library. Non-productive reads and sequences with fewer than 2 reads were removed, and each unique CDR3 nucleotide sequence was counted as one clone. Clonality, diversity, richness and V-J gene usage were calculated in R 3.5.1. TCR clustering by CDR3 similarity used GLIPH2, with generation probabilities calculated by OLGA. GLIPH2 clusters were kept only when the clusters contained at least four unique TCR clonotypes present in at least three individuals. Starting from the raw public reads, TCRdb applied fastp trimming at Q25, assembled clones with MiXCR and retained in-frame beta chains. Merged by CDR3 protein, the rows form single entries marked with the most common genes and DNA. TCRdb's processing, not the authors' own work, is the source of the V and J calls. This sample gives about 11,000 distinct CDR3 sequences in total; approximately 33% of them show up just once. The ten largest clones take up roughly a sixth of the sample.

Genomic DNA extracted from blood, in amounts of 250-500 ng, served as the starting material for amplifying TRB repertoires. The source of this sequence is a human donor with active COVID-19. The sample consisted of blood.

This receptor has the CDR3 CASSPSRISTDTQYF. The DNA reads as follows: TGTGCCAGCAGCCCCAGCCGGATTAGCACAGATACGCAGTATTTT. The sequence links TRBV5-4 to TRBJ2-3; no D gene is confidently identified. According to the germline V gene (reference sequence), CDR1 reads SGHNT and CDR2 reads YYREEE. From cysteine to phenylalanine, the CDR3 is 15 amino acids long. Only the CDR3 region is kept as DNA, spanning 45 bases read in frame from base 1. V and J lose 4 bases and 0 bases, and a span of 12 bases separates them.